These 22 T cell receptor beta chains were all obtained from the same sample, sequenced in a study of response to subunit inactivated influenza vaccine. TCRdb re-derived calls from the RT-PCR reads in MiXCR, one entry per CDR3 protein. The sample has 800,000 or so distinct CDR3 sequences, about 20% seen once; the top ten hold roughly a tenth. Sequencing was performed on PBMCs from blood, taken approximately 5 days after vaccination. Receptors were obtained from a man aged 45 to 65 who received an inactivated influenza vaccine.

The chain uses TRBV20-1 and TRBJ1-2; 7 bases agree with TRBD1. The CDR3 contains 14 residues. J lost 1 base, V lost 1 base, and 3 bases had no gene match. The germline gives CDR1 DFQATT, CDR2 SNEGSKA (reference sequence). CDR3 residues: CSARGQGGNYGYTF. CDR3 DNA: TGCAGTGCTAGAGGACAGGGAGGTAACTATGGCTACACCTTC.

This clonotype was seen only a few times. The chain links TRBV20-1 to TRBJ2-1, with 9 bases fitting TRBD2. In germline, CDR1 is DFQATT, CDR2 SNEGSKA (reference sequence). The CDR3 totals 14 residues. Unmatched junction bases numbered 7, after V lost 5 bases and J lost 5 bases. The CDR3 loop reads CSAYTSGLDNEQFF. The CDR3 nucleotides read TGCAGTGCTTATACTAGCGGGCTTGACAATGAGCAGTTCTTC.

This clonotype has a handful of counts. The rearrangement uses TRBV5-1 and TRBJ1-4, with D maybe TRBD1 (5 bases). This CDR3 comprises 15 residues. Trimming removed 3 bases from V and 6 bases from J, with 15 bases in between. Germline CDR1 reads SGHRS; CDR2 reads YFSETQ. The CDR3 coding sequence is TGCGCCAGCAGCTCGGACGGGGCGCCGGATGAAAAACTGTTTTTT. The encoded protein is CASSSDGAPDEKLFF.

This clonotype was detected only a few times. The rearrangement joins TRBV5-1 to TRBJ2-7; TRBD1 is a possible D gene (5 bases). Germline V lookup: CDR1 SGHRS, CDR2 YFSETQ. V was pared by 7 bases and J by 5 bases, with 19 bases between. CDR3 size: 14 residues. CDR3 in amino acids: CASGKGQFPNEQYF. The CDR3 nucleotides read TGCGCCAGCGGGAAGGGGCAGTTTCCCAACGAGCAGTACTTC.

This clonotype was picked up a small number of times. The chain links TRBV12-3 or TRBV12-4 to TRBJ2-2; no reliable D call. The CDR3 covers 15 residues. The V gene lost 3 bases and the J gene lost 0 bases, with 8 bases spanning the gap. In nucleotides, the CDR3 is TGTGCCAGCAGTTTCCTACGAACGAACACCGGGGAGCTGTTTTTT. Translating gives CASSFLRTNTGELFF.

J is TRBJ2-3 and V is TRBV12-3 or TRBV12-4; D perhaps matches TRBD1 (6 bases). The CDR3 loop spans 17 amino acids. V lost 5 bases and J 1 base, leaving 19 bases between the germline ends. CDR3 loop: CASSPGALGARTDTQYF. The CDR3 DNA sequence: TGTGCCAGCAGTCCCGGGGCACTGGGGGCGCGCACAGATACGCAGTATTTT.

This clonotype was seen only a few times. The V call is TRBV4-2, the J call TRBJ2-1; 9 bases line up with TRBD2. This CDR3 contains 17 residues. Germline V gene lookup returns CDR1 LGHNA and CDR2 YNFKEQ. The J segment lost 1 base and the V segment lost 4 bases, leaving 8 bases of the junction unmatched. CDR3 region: CASSLPIAGVSYNEQFF. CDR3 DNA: TGTGCCAGCAGCCTCCCTATAGCGGGAGTTTCCTACAATGAGCAGTTCTTC.

The CDR3, as DNA: TGCAGTGCTCCTAAAAGCCGGGCAGCCTCAACAGATACGCAGTATTTT. This gives the protein CSAPKSRAASTDTQYF. This chain links TRBV20-1 with TRBJ2-3; no firm D call. V lost 5 bases, J lost 3 bases, and 21 bases lay in between. CDR3 size: 16 residues. In germline, CDR1 is DFQATT, CDR2 SNEGSKA (reference sequence).

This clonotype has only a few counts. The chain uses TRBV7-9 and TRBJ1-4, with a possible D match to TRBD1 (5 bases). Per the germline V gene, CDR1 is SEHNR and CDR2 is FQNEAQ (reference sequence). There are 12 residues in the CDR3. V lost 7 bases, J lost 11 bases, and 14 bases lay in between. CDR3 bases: TGTGCCAGCAACGGGGAGACAGACAAACTGTTTTTT. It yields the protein CASNGETDKLFF.

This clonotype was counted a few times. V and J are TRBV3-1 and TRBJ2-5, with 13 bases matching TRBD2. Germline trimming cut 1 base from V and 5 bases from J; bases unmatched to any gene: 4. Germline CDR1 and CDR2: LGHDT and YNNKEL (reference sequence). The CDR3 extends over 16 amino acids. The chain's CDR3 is CASSQGLAGGGETQYF. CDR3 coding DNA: TGTGCCAGCAGCCAAGGACTAGCGGGAGGAGGGGAGACCCAGTACTTC.

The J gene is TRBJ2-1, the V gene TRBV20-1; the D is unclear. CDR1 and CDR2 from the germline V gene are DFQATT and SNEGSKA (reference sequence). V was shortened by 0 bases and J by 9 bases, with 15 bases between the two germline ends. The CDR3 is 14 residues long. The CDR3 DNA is TGCAGTGCTAGAGATCCGACGTCCCTTGGTGAGCAGTTCTTC. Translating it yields CSARDPTSLGEQFF.

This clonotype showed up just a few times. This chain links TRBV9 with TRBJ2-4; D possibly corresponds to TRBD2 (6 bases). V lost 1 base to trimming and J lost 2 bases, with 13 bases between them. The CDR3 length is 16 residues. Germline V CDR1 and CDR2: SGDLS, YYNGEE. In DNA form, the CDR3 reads TGTGCCAGCAGCGTATCTAACGGGAGCCCCAAAAACATTCAGTACTTC. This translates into CASSVSNGSPKNIQYF.

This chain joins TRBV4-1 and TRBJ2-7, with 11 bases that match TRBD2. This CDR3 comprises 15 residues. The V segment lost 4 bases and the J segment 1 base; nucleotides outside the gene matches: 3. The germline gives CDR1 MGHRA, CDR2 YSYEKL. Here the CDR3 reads CASSPTSGVSYEQYF. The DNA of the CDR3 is TGCGCCAGCAGCCCGACTAGCGGGGTATCCTACGAGCAGTACTTC.

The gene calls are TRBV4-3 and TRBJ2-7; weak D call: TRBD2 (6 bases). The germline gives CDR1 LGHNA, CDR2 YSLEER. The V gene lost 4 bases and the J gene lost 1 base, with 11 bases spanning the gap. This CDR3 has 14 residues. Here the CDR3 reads CASSRDLVSYEQYF. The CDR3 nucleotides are TGCGCCAGCAGCCGGGACTTAGTTTCCTACGAGCAGTACTTC.

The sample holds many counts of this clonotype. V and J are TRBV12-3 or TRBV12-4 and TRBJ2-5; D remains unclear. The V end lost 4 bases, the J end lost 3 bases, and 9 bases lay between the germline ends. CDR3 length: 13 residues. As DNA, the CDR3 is TGTGCCAGCAGTTCGAACAGAGAAGAGACCCAGTACTTC. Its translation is CASSSNREETQYF.

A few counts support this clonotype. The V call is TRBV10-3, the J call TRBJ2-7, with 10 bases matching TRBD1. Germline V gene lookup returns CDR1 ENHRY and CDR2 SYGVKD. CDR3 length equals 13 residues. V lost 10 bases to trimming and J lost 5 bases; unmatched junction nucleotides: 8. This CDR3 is CASRDRGSHEQYF. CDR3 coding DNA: TGTGCCAGCCGGGACAGGGGTTCCCACGAGCAGTACTTC.

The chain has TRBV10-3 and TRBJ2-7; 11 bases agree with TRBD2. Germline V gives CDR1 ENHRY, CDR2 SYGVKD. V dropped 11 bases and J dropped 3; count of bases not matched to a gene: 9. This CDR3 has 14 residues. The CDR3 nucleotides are TGTGCCTCACAGTCCGGGACTAGCGGCTACGAGCAGTACTTC. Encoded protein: CASQSGTSGYEQYF.

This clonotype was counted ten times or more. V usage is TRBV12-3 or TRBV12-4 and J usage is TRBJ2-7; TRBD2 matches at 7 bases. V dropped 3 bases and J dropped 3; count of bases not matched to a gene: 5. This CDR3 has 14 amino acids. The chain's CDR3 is CASSFSSGFYEQYF. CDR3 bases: TGTGCCAGCAGTTTCTCTAGCGGTTTCTACGAGCAGTACTTC.

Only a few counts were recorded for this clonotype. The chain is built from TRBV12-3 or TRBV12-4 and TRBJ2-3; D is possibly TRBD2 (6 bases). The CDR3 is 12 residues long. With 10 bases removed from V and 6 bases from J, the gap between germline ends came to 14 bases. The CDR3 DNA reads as TGTGCCAACTCGAGGGCGGGGGATACGCAGTATTTT. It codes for CANSRAGDTQYF.

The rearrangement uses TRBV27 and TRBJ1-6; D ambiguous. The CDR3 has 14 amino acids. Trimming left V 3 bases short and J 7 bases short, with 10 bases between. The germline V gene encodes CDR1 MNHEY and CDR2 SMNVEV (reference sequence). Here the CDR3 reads CASSLRETNSPLHF. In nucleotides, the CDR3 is TGTGCCAGCAGTTTGCGGGAGACGAATTCACCCCTCCACTTT.

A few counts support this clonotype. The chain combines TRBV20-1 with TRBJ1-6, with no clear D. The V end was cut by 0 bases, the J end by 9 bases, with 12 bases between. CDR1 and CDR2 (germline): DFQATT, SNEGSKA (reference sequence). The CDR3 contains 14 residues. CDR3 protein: CSARDTGVASPLHF. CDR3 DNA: TGCAGTGCTAGAGATACGGGTGTAGCTTCACCCCTCCACTTT.

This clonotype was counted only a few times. CDR3 amino acids: CSASHGSLSTDTQYF. The CDR3 DNA follows: TGCAGTGCTAGTCATGGATCCCTTAGCACAGATACGCAGTATTTT. The V and J genes are TRBV20-1 and TRBJ2-3, with no clear D. The CDR3 consists of 15 residues. Germline V gene sequence: CDR1 DFQATT, CDR2 SNEGSKA (reference sequence). The V and J ends lost 3 bases and 0 bases respectively, with 13 bases between them.